A single sample gave rise to the 29 T cell receptor beta chains below, sequenced in a study of beta chain features in type 1 diabetes. The entirety of the isolated RNA underwent reverse transcription, so expressed TCRB transcripts were sequenced. Libraries were prepared by immunoSEQ multiplex PCR; TCRdb keeps only in-frame clonotypes and omits some of them. This sample yields hundreds of thousands of clones, of which approximately 12% are seen a single time; 0.01% belongs to the top ten. These receptors' antigens are unknown. The study's findings and limits: All four CD4+ subsets from Type 1 diabetes patients carried moderately but significantly shorter TCRB CDR3s.

Sequenced: naive CD4+ T cells from blood. The receptors shown here come from a woman under 30 with type 1 diabetes.

This clone was observed a few times. This rearrangement joins TRBV14 to TRBJ2-3; D might be TRBD2 (6 bases). The CDR3 runs 12 residues. In germline, CDR1 is SGHDN, CDR2 FVKESK. V was clipped by 1 base and J by 9 bases, with 8 bases between them. The CDR3: CASSQAAGTQYF. For the CDR3, the DNA is TGTGCCAGCAGCCAAGCGGCGGGGACGCAGTATTTT.

This rearrangement joins TRBV28 to TRBJ2-5, with 13 nucleotides matching TRBD2. J was trimmed by 5 bases and V by 5 bases; bases with no gene match: 8. Germline V gene data show CDR1 as MDHEN and CDR2 as SYDVKM. CDR3 length: 16 residues. The CDR3 sequence is CASSRRTSGRRETQYF. As DNA, the CDR3 is TGTGCCAGCAGTCGGCGGACTAGCGGGAGACGTGAGACCCAGTACTTC.

This clone was seen a handful of times. The genes are TRBV28 and TRBJ2-1; TRBD1 is a possible D gene (5 bases). Germline V gives CDR1 MDHEN, CDR2 SYDVKM. The CDR3 totals 14 residues. V lost 1 base and J 6 bases, leaving 10 bases between the germline ends. This CDR3 reads CASSLLSGINEQFF. For the CDR3, the DNA is TGTGCCAGCAGTTTATTGTCAGGGATCAATGAGCAGTTCTTC.

The V gene is TRBV25-1, the J gene TRBJ1-4, with D possibly TRBD1 on 6 matching bases. Germline CDR1 MGHDK, CDR2 SYGVNS. V lost 4 bases to trimming and J lost 0 bases, with 15 bases between them. CDR3 length equals 17 residues. The CDR3 protein is CASSGYDRTSTNEKLFF. CDR3 bases: TGTGCCAGCAGTGGTTACGACAGGACCTCAACTAATGAAAAACTGTTTTTT.

This clone was recorded a few times. The chain links TRBV5-4 to TRBJ2-2, with TRBD1 identical over 10 bases. The CDR3 totals 15 residues. Germline V CDR1 and CDR2: SGHNT, YYREEE (reference sequence). V trimming: 4 bases; J trimming: 3 bases; junction bases outside the gene matches: 3. The CDR3 nucleotides are TGTGCCAGCAGCCTCGACAGGGGGCACACCGGGGAGCTGTTTTTT. This sequence encodes CASSLDRGHTGELFF. The variable domain in full, with the rest retrieved from reference TRBV5-4 and TRBJ2-2, is ETGVTQSPTHLIKTRGQQVTLRCSSQSGHNTVSWYQQALGQGPQFIFQYYREEENGRGNFPPRFSGLQFPNYSSELNVNALELDDSALYLCASSLDRGHTGELFFGEGSRLTVL.

The chain carries TRBV11-2 and TRBJ2-3; 8 bases fit TRBD2. V gave up 6 bases and J gave up 4 bases; unmatched junction bases: 3. The CDR3 is made up of 13 amino acids. CDR1 and CDR2 (germline): SGHAT, FQNNGV. CDR3: CASSSGTADTQYF. The CDR3 bases are TGTGCCAGCAGTAGCGGGACCGCAGATACGCAGTATTTT. Based on the CDR3 plus reference TRBV11-2 and TRBJ2-3, the full variable domain is EAGVAQSPRYKIIEKRQSVAFWCNPISGHATLYWYQQILGQGPKLLIQFQNNGVVDDSQLPKDRFSAERLKGVDSTLKIQPAKLEDSAVYLCASSSGTADTQYFGPGTRLTVL.

This clone was seen a handful of times. The chain links TRBV5-1 to TRBJ2-7; TRBD2 aligns across 9 bases. Trimming at V came to 3 bases and at J to 6 bases, leaving 7 bases not matched to a gene. CDR1 is SGHRS and CDR2 is YFSETQ in the germline V gene. The CDR3 has 14 amino acids. CDR3 region: CASSSTPTSGEQYF. The CDR3 DNA follows: TGCGCCAGCAGCTCGACCCCGACTAGCGGCGAGCAGTACTTC.

The chain employs TRBV9 and TRBJ2-7; weak D call: TRBD1 (5 bases). Deletions cut 0 bases from V and 5 bases from J, with 9 bases between. Germline loops: CDR1 SGDLS, CDR2 YYNGEE. This CDR3 has 13 amino acids. In nucleotides, the CDR3 is TGTGCCAGCAGCGTAGGACAGTTCGACGAGCAGTACTTC. Protein: CASSVGQFDEQYF.

This clone was seen a handful of times. J is TRBJ2-1 and V is TRBV13, with TRBD2 identical over 13 bases. V dropped 11 bases and J dropped 6; count of bases not matched to a gene: 4. The CDR3 runs to 13 residues. Germline V gene data show CDR1 as PRHDT and CDR2 as FYEKMQ (reference sequence). In DNA, the CDR3 is TGTGCCTGCCGACTAGCGGGAGGCAATGAGCAGTTCTTC. This translates into CACRLAGGNEQFF.

As for this clone: The same CDR3 also results from other DNA sequences found in this sample. V and J are TRBV10-3 and TRBJ2-1; 11 bases align to TRBD2. CDR1 ENHRY and CDR2 SYGVKD come from the germline V gene. This CDR3 has 13 residues. The J segment lost 6 bases and the V segment lost 6 bases, leaving 1 base of the junction unmatched. CDR3 loop: CAISGTSGNEQFF. CDR3 nucleotide sequence: TGTGCCATCAGCGGGACTAGCGGCAATGAGCAGTTCTTC.

The rearrangement uses TRBV21-1 and TRBJ2-5; the DNA was not used to check the table's D call, TRBD2. TRBV21-1 is a documented pseudogene. This CDR3 contains 14 residues. The CDR3 loop reads CASSRSTCQETQYF. The CDR3 nucleotides are TGTGCCAGCAGCAGAAGTACTTGCCAAGAGACCCAGTACTTC.

V is TRBV7-2 and J is TRBJ2-3, with 10 bases lining up with TRBD2. The ends lost 3 bases at V and 5 bases at J; junction bases unmatched: 14. The CDR3 sequence is 18 residues long. CDR1 SGHTA and CDR2 FQGNSA come from the germline V gene. This CDR3 is CASSLIHSSGRLKDTQYF. Here the CDR3 DNA reads TGTGCCAGCAGCTTGATCCACTCTAGCGGGAGACTTAAAGATACGCAGTATTTT. The whole variable domain, filled in from reference TRBV7-2 and TRBJ2-3, reads GAGVSQSPSNKVTEKGKDVELRCDPISGHTALYWYRQSLGQGLEFLIYFQGNSAPDKSGLPSDRFSAERTGGSVSTLTIQRTQQEDSAVYLCASSLIHSSGRLKDTQYFGPGTRLTVL.

The rearrangement uses TRBV7-2 and TRBJ2-5; a weak D match, TRBD1 (5 bases). The CDR3 has 14 residues. V was clipped by 1 base and J by 4 bases, with 10 bases between them. CDR1 is SGHTA, CDR2 FQGNSA, per germline. CDR3: CASSLEKGSETQYF. Written as DNA, the CDR3 is TGTGCCAGCAGCTTAGAGAAGGGGTCAGAGACCCAGTACTTC.

This clone appeared a few times. The genes are TRBV7-2 and TRBJ2-7, with D possibly being TRBD1 (5 bases). The CDR3 is 15 amino acids. V lost 5 bases and J 5 bases, leaving 19 bases between the germline ends. Looked up from germline, CDR1 is SGHTA and CDR2 is FQGNSA. The CDR3 loop is CASSRVSAGKDEQYF. In DNA, the CDR3 is TGTGCCAGCAGCCGGGTTTCAGCAGGGAAGGACGAGCAGTACTTC.

CDR3 in DNA: TGTGCCAGCAGTTTAAGGGACACCCGAAAACTGTTTTTT. Translating gives CASSLRDTRKLFF. This chain joins TRBV27 and TRBJ1-4; D might be TRBD1 (6 bases). The CDR3 contains 13 residues. Germline CDR1 MNHEY, CDR2 SMNVEV (reference sequence). Trimming pared 2 bases from V and 10 bases from J, leaving 11 bases between. The full variable domain, completed using reference TRBV27 and TRBJ1-4, is EAQVTQNPRYLITVTGKKLTVTCSQNMNHEYMSWYRQDPGLGLRQIYYSMNVEVTDKGDVPEGYKVSRKEKRNFPLILESPSPNQTSLYFCASSLRDTRKLFFGSGTQLSVL.

This clone was picked up a small number of times. The chain links TRBV4-3 to TRBJ1-2; D is perhaps TRBD1 (5 bases). This CDR3 spans 18 amino acids. Germline V gene data show CDR1 as LGHNA and CDR2 as YSLEER. V was trimmed by 0 bases and J by 6 bases, leaving 23 bases between them. DNA for the CDR3: TGCGCCAGCAGCCAAGATAGGGGCAGGGCCGACCAAAAGCATGGCTACACCTTC. Its protein product is CASSQDRGRADQKHGYTF.

This chain uses TRBV5-4 with TRBJ2-3, with 9 bases lining up with TRBD2. With 4 bases clipped from V and 5 bases from J, the junction kept 14 bases outside the gene matches. Germline assignment: CDR1 SGHNT and CDR2 YYREEE (reference sequence). The CDR3 is 17 residues long. The CDR3 here is CASSEAVGGGAVDTQYF. The CDR3 coding sequence is TGTGCCAGCAGCGAAGCTGTTGGCGGGGGGGCAGTAGATACGCAGTATTTT.

This clone was seen a handful of times. V gene TRBV5-1 combines with J gene TRBJ2-1; D is perhaps TRBD1 (6 bases). The germline V gene encodes CDR1 SGHRS and CDR2 YFSETQ. The CDR3 length is 13 residues. Trimming shortened V by 6 bases and J by 7 bases, and 14 bases separated the two germline ends. CDR3: CASTYGQINEQFF. In DNA form, the CDR3 reads TGCGCCAGCACCTATGGACAGATTAATGAGCAGTTCTTC. Together with reference TRBV5-1 and TRBJ2-1, the CDR3 gives the full variable domain: KAGVTQTPRYLIKTRGQQVTLSCSPISGHRSVSWYQQTPGQGLQFLFEYFSETQRNKGNFPGRFSGRQFSNSRSEMNVSTLELGDSALYLCASTYGQINEQFFGPGTRLTVL.

The rearrangement uses TRBV30 and TRBJ2-7; TRBD2 matches at 8 bases. The V and J ends lost 3 bases and 5 bases, in that order; junction bases with no gene match: 6. Germline-derived CDR1 and CDR2 are GTSNPN and SVGIG (reference sequence). This CDR3 region has 13 residues. CDR3 nucleotide sequence: TGTGCCTGGAGCGGCGGGAGGCCCCACGAGCAGTACTTC. Translating it yields CAWSGGRPHEQYF.

This clone has only a few counts. In DNA, the CDR3 is TGTGCCAGCAGCCCGGGACTAGCGGGAGGGCCAGATACGCAGTATTTT. As protein: CASSPGLAGGPDTQYF. The chain recombines TRBV7-3 with TRBJ2-3; 16 bases fit TRBD2. CDR1 and CDR2 (germline): SGHTA, FQGTGA. This CDR3 comprises 16 residues. J was trimmed by 4 bases and V by 5 bases; bases with no gene match: 3.

The chain recombines TRBV4-1 with TRBJ1-2, with D possibly TRBD1 on 5 matching bases. The CDR3 consists of 16 residues. The V end was cut by 1 base, the J end by 3 bases, with 15 bases between. The germline CDR1 and CDR2 sequences are MGHRA and YSYEKL. The CDR3 sequence: CASSQGLRGLDYGYTF. The CDR3 DNA reads TGCGCCAGCAGCCAAGGGCTTAGGGGTCTAGACTATGGCTACACCTTC.

This clone was detected only a few times. The chain carries TRBV19 and TRBJ2-6, with TRBD2 as a possible D gene (5 bases). Germline V gives CDR1 LNHDA, CDR2 SQIVND (reference sequence). The CDR3 has 16 amino acids. V was cut by 5 bases and J by 4 bases, with 15 bases left in between. CDR3 nucleotide sequence: TGTGCCAGTAGTGTGGGTCTAGCTGCAGGGGCCAACGTCCTGACTTTC. Protein sequence: CASSVGLAAGANVLTF.

The chain is built from TRBV27 and TRBJ1-4; 8 bases map to TRBD1. Germline V gene data show CDR1 as MNHEY and CDR2 as SMNVEV (reference sequence). J was trimmed by 7 bases and V by 4 bases; bases with no gene match: 2. The CDR3 totals 13 residues. The CDR3 DNA follows: TGTGCCAGCAGTTGGACAGGGTTTGAAAAACTGTTTTTT. As protein: CASSWTGFEKLFF.

The chain links TRBV6-6 to TRBJ2-3; 7 bases agree with TRBD2. Germline trimming cut 6 bases from V and 2 bases from J; bases unmatched to any gene: 11. From germline, CDR1 is MNHNY and CDR2 SVGAGI (reference sequence). This CDR3 has 16 residues. CDR3 bases: TGTGCCAGCAGAACACCGGGACTAACGAACACAGATACGCAGTATTTT. This gives the protein CASRTPGLTNTDTQYF.

This clone was picked up a small number of times. The J gene is TRBJ2-7, the V gene TRBV11-2; 7 nucleotides line up with TRBD1. CDR3 length: 17 amino acids. Germline values: CDR1 SGHAT, CDR2 FQNNGV. Trimming at V came to 5 bases and at J to 3 bases, leaving 16 bases not matched to a gene. The CDR3 sequence is CASSGRVSGTAYYEQYF. The CDR3 bases are TGTGCCAGCAGCGGAAGAGTCTCGGGGACAGCCTACTACGAGCAGTACTTC.

This clone was counted only a few times. The chain links TRBV29-1 to TRBJ1-2; tentatively, D is TRBD1 (5 bases). Trimming stripped 7 bases from V and 3 bases from J, with 9 bases between. The CDR3 consists of 11 residues. Germline CDR1 reads SQVTM; CDR2 reads ANQGSEA. The CDR3 loop reads CSAGGDYGYTF. In nucleotides, the CDR3 is TGCAGCGCGGGGGGGGACTATGGCTACACCTTC.

This clone was recorded a few times. For the CDR3, the DNA is TGTGCCAGCTCACCTAAACAAAAGTCCTACGAGCAGTACTTC. Amino acids: CASSPKQKSYEQYF. The genes are TRBV18 and TRBJ2-7; unclear D gene. The CDR3 sequence is 14 residues long. Trimming took 3 bases from V and 1 from J, leaving 10 bases between them. Germline lookup yields CDR1 KGHSH and CDR2 LQKENI.

The rearrangement uses TRBV5-4 and TRBJ1-5; D gene uncertain. The CDR3 consists of 12 residues. Germline V gives CDR1 SGHNT, CDR2 YYREEE (reference sequence). V was shortened by 7 bases and J by 1 base, with 6 bases between the two germline ends. The CDR3 DNA reads TGTGCCAGCCGGAGGAGCAATCAGCCCCAGCATTTT. Translating gives CASRRSNQPQHF. The full variable domain, in which reference TRBV5-4 and TRBJ1-5 provide the parts outside the CDR3, is ETGVTQSPTHLIKTRGQQVTLRCSSQSGHNTVSWYQQALGQGPQFIFQYYREEENGRGNFPPRFSGLQFPNYSSELNVNALELDDSALYLCASRRSNQPQHFGDGTRLSIL.

The genes are TRBV28 and TRBJ2-7; maybe TRBD1 (5 bases). The CDR3 covers 13 residues. Germline V gives CDR1 MDHEN, CDR2 SYDVKM. Trimming took 5 bases from V and 3 from J, leaving 11 bases between them. For the CDR3, the DNA is TGTGCCAGCAGTCCAGACAGCCACTACGAGCAGTACTTC. Its protein product is CASSPDSHYEQYF. Full variable domain (outside the CDR3, taken from reference TRBV28 and TRBJ2-7): DVKVTQSSRYLVKRTGEKVFLECVQDMDHENMFWYRQDPGLGLRLIYFSYDVKMKEKGDIPEGYSVSREKKERFSLILESASTNQTSMYLCASSPDSHYEQYFGPGTRLTVT.